Listed here are 13 T cell receptor beta chains from one sample, sequenced in a study of cytomegalovirus exposure and HLA in healthy donors. Amplification used 60 Vbeta primers and 13 Jbeta primers. Method: immunoSEQ multiplex PCR; TCRdb's copy keeps in-frame clones and lacks some. The table lists around 210,000 clones, more than 75% of them singletons, with 2.5% to 3% in the top ten. The sequenced sample consisted of PBMCs. These receptor sequences come from a woman in her thirties or forties in good health and CMV-seronegative.

The chain carries TRBV18 and TRBJ2-1; TRBD2 aligns across 7 bases. From germline, CDR1 is KGHSH and CDR2 LQKENI. The CDR3 consists of 15 residues. V was pared by 3 bases and J by 5 bases, with 7 bases of the junction left unmatched. The CDR3 is CASSPVAGRDNEQFF. CDR3 nucleotide sequence: TGTGCCAGCTCACCGGTGGCAGGGAGGGACAATGAGCAGTTCTTC.

This clone was detected only a few times. This chain uses TRBV10-2 with TRBJ1-2, with TRBD1 identical over 10 bases. V lost 2 bases to trimming and J lost 2 bases; unmatched junction nucleotides: 2. Germline CDR1 and CDR2: WSHSY and SAAADI. There are 15 residues in the CDR3. The CDR3 nucleotides read TGCGCCAGCAGTGAGCCGGGACAGGGGAACTATGGCTACACCTTC. It yields the protein CASSEPGQGNYGYTF.

The rearrangement links TRBV28 to TRBJ1-1; a weak D match, TRBD1 (5 bases). The CDR3 consists of 15 residues. Per the germline V gene, CDR1 is MDHEN and CDR2 is SYDVKM. V was shortened by 3 bases and J by 4 bases, with 15 bases between the two germline ends. The CDR3: CASSLIKGKFTEAFF. In DNA, the CDR3 is TGTGCCAGCAGTTTGATAAAGGGGAAGTTCACTGAAGCTTTCTTT.

The chain combines TRBV7-8 with TRBJ1-2; no firm D call. The CDR3 length is 18 residues. Germline lookup yields CDR1 SGHVS and CDR2 FQNEAQ. Trimming cost V 0 bases and J 3 bases, with 20 bases left between them. The CDR3 sequence is CASSLAGRRLPGDYGYTF. Written as DNA, the CDR3 is TGTGCCAGCAGCTTAGCCGGCCGACGCCTCCCGGGTGACTATGGCTACACCTTC. The full variable domain, in which reference TRBV7-8 and TRBJ1-2 provide the parts outside the CDR3, is GAGVSQSPRYKVAKRGQDVALRCDPISGHVSLFWYQQALGQGPEFLTYFQNEAQLDKSGLPSDRFFAERPEGSVSTLKIQRTQQEDSAVYLCASSLAGRRLPGDYGYTFGSGTRLTVV.

Only a few counts were recorded for this clone. The chain employs TRBV4-1 and TRBJ2-5; a weak D match, TRBD1 (5 bases). V lost 0 bases and J 1 base, leaving 9 bases between the germline ends. The V gene's germline CDR1 is MGHRA and CDR2 YSYEKL. The CDR3 extends over 15 amino acids. The CDR3 nucleotides are TGCGCCAGCAGCCAAGATCTGACAGTCCAAGAGACCCAGTACTTC. This sequence encodes CASSQDLTVQETQYF.

V and J are TRBV10-3 and TRBJ2-7; a weak D match, TRBD2 (7 bases). The V gene lost 3 bases and the J gene lost 3 bases, with 18 bases spanning the gap. The germline V gene encodes CDR1 ENHRY and CDR2 SYGVKD. The CDR3 covers 16 residues. The CDR3 protein is CAISDLGGGSHYEQYF. CDR3 bases: TGTGCCATCAGTGACCTGGGGGGCGGGAGCCACTACGAGCAGTACTTC.

The chain carries TRBV18 and TRBJ2-5, with D possibly matching TRBD1 (5 bases). The CDR3 length is 14 residues. Trimming left V 3 bases short and J 2 bases short, with 10 bases between. The germline CDR1 and CDR2 sequences are KGHSH and LQKENI. CDR3 nucleotide sequence: TGTGCCAGCTCACCCTTGACAGTACAAGAGACCCAGTACTTC. Residues: CASSPLTVQETQYF.

This chain joins TRBV18 and TRBJ1-2, with D possibly matching TRBD1 (5 bases). The CDR3 covers 15 residues. The germline V and J ends were trimmed by 6 bases and 4 bases, with 18 bases remaining between them. Germline lookup yields CDR1 KGHSH and CDR2 LQKENI. The CDR3 DNA is TGTGCCAGCTCCCCCGGGGGGGATGGCGCCTATGGCTACACCTTC. Encoded protein: CASSPGGDGAYGYTF. Variable domain in full (rest from reference TRBV18 and TRBJ1-2): NAGVMQNPRHLVRRRGQEARLRCSPMKGHSHVYWYRQLPEEGLKFMVYLQKENIIDESGMPKERFSAEFPKEGPSILRIQQVVRGDSAAYFCASSPGGDGAYGYTFGSGTRLTVV.

The rearrangement uses TRBV7-7 and TRBJ2-1; the match to TRBD2 covers 7 bases. The length of the CDR3 is 15 residues. J was trimmed by 6 bases and V by 5 bases; bases with no gene match: 10. Per the germline V gene, CDR1 is SSHAT and CDR2 is FNYEAQ (reference sequence). The CDR3 DNA is TGTGCCAGCAGCCCCTGGGAGGGTTGGGGCAATGAGCAGTTCTTC. Translation gives CASSPWEGWGNEQFF.

The chain links TRBV30 to TRBJ2-7, with D unclear. Trimming removed 0 bases at V and 3 bases at J, with 3 bases between. Germline CDR1 reads GTSNPN; CDR2 reads SVGIG (reference sequence). The CDR3 extends over 11 amino acids. CDR3 sequence: CAWSVSYEQYF. The DNA for the CDR3 is TGTGCCTGGAGTGTGAGCTACGAGCAGTACTTC.

This clone came up once. V usage is TRBV21-1 and J usage is TRBJ2-2; TRBD1, the D gene given by the table, was not confirmed from the DNA. TRBV21-1 is reported as a pseudogene. The CDR3 runs to 17 residues. CDR3 coding DNA: TGTGCCAGCAGCAAAGGGGCCGACGAACTTTGCACCGGGGAGCTGTTTTTT. It codes for CASSKGADELCTGELFF.

The chain links TRBV5-1 to TRBJ2-2, with D unclear. The germline V gene encodes CDR1 SGHRS and CDR2 YFSETQ. The CDR3 runs 13 residues. V was shortened by 5 bases and J by 1 base, with 6 bases between the two germline ends. CDR3 coding DNA: TGCGCCAGCAGTTCCTTGAACACCGGGGAGCTGTTTTTT. It encodes CASSSLNTGELFF.

The chain combines TRBV7-6 with TRBJ1-2; no reliable D call. This CDR3 is built from 15 residues. The germline V gene encodes CDR1 SGHVS and CDR2 FNYEAQ. V lost 0 bases, J lost 7 bases, and 15 bases lay in between. CDR3 bases: TGTGCCAGCAGCTTAGCCTTTGAGGGTAACGGTGGCTACACCTTC. Its translation: CASSLAFEGNGGYTF.